This entry is about one T cell receptor beta chain. Antigen specificity is unknown. The ends lost 3 bases at V and 6 bases at J; junction bases unmatched: 3. This CDR3 comprises 13 residues. Germline CDR1 SGHRS, CDR2 YFSETQ. These data are taken from a study of T cell repertoires and HLA-DP antigens. Turning to the study itself: CD4+ T cells were cocultured with HeLa cells expressing HLA-DP. Alloantigens: one with one groove difference and one with around 10 differences versus self. Pre-culture CD4+ samples used roughly 1,100 ng DNA versus about 210 ng for CD137+CD4+ sorts. The study, taken as a whole, reports: Against both alloantigens, CD137+ clonality was similar, roughly 0.42.

The protocol was immunoSEQ multiplex PCR, while the TCRdb copy is restricted to in-frame clones and leaves out a portion. The profile shows around 90,000 clones, approximately 86% of them singletons. The V and J genes are TRBV5-1 and TRBJ2-7, with TRBD1 matching 10 bases. This receptor was taken from a man aged 45-65 years in good health and CMV-seronegative. Sequenced input: CD4+ T cells from PBMCs. Written as DNA, the CDR3 is TGCGCCAGCAGCTCGACAGGGGGCGTCGAGCAGTACTTC. Protein sequence: CASSSTGGVEQYF.